The next 7 T cell receptor beta chains were all read from a single sample in a study of blood T cell repertoires in COVID-19. Generated by immunoSEQ multiplex PCR, the TCRdb table keeps only in-frame clones and is missing some. The sample includes 150,000 or so clones, 82% of them seen just once. The sample taken for sequencing was PBMCs or T cells enriched from blood (not recorded which). These TCRs come from a man aged 60-69 years who had recovered from COVID-19.

This clone has only one observation. This chain connects TRBV28 to TRBJ1-1; 8 bases align to TRBD1. In germline, CDR1 is MDHEN, CDR2 SYDVKM. This CDR3 comprises 15 residues. Trimming cost V 5 bases and J 1 base; bases outside gene matches: 6. CDR3 DNA: TGTGCCAGCAGTACCACAGGGGGGGAGAACACTGAAGCTTTCTTT. Protein product: CASSTTGGENTEAFF. The full variable domain, completed using reference TRBV28 and TRBJ1-1, is DVKVTQSSRYLVKRTGEKVFLECVQDMDHENMFWYRQDPGLGLRLIYFSYDVKMKEKGDIPEGYSVSREKKERFSLILESASTNQTSMYLCASSTTGGENTEAFFGQGTRLTVV.

This chain uses TRBV19 with TRBJ1-2; TRBD1 matches 7 bases. V shed 4 bases and J 4 bases; nucleotides not matched to a gene: 9. Per germline, CDR1 LNHDA and CDR2 SQIVND (reference sequence). The CDR3 consists of 15 residues. The DNA of the CDR3 is TGTGCCAGTAGTACCGCCCGGGACAGTGCCTATGGCTACACCTTC. Its translation: CASSTARDSAYGYTF.

The rearrangement links TRBV7-5 to TRBJ1-5. TRBV7-5 is marked as a pseudogene. The CDR3 is made up of 13 amino acids. DNA of the CDR3: TGTGCCAGAAGCTTATTAGAGAGTCAGCCCCAGCATTTT. It translates to CARSLLESQPQHF.

This rearrangement joins TRBV28 to TRBJ1-6; no definite D call. The CDR3 sequence is 13 residues long. Germline V gives CDR1 MDHEN, CDR2 SYDVKM. Trimming left V 5 bases short and J 5 bases short, with 7 bases between. CDR3 sequence: CASSLPHNSPLHF. CDR3 in DNA: TGTGCCAGCAGTCTACCCCATAATTCACCCCTCCACTTT. Together with reference TRBV28 and TRBJ1-6, the CDR3 gives the full variable domain: DVKVTQSSRYLVKRTGEKVFLECVQDMDHENMFWYRQDPGLGLRLIYFSYDVKMKEKGDIPEGYSVSREKKERFSLILESASTNQTSMYLCASSLPHNSPLHFGNGTRLTVT.

This clone was seen only a few times. The chain links TRBV11-3 to TRBJ2-1, with a possible D match to TRBD2 (6 bases). Germline loops: CDR1 SGHNT, CDR2 YENEEA. V was cut by 4 bases and J by 4 bases, with 14 bases left in between. The CDR3 extends over 15 amino acids. CDR3 residues: CASSSGVGGYNEQFF. The CDR3, as DNA: TGTGCCAGCAGCTCGGGGGTGGGAGGATACAATGAGCAGTTCTTC. Full variable domain (missing parts from reference TRBV11-3 and TRBJ2-1): EAGVVQSPRYKIIEKKQPVAFWCNPISGHNTLYWYLQNLGQGPELLIRYENEEAVDDSQLPKDRFSAERLKGVDSTLKIQPAELGDSAVYLCASSSGVGGYNEQFFGPGTRLTVL.

This chain links TRBV3-1 (or the pseudogene TRBV3-2) with TRBJ2-3; perhaps TRBD1 as D (5 bases). The germline V and J ends were trimmed by 5 bases and 8 bases, with 20 bases remaining between them. Germline V gene data show CDR1 as LGHDT and CDR2 as YNNKEL (reference sequence). CDR3 size: 15 residues. CDR3 residues: CASSKGSTIPGTQYF. The DNA of the CDR3 is TGTGCCAGCAGCAAGGGGTCAACTATTCCTGGTACGCAGTATTTT.

The chain recombines TRBV7-8 with TRBJ2-6, with 10 bases fitting TRBD1. Germline CDR1 SGHVS, CDR2 FQNEAQ. Trimming removed 4 bases from V and 3 bases from J; junction bases left unmatched: 12. CDR3 length: 19 amino acids. The CDR3 DNA follows: TGTGCCAGCAGCTCAGCACCGGGACAGGGGATGATTGGGGCCAACGTCCTGACTTTC. It is translated as CASSSAPGQGMIGANVLTF.